Each of the 10 T cell receptor beta chains below was sequenced from the same sample in a study of graft-versus-host responses after intestinal transplantation. Assay used: immunoSEQ multiplex PCR; TCRdb lists only in-frame clones, some missing. The sample consists of over 14,000 clones, about 95% of them appearing once. The sample was PBMCs, taken 9 days after transplant. All receptors come from a human patient who received an intestinal transplant, so some T cells may come from the graft donor.

The CDR3 DNA follows: TGCGCCAGCAGTGATTTGAGCGGCTCGTACAATGAGCAGTTCTTC. As protein: CASSDLSGSYNEQFF. The V and J genes are TRBV10-2 and TRBJ2-1, with D perhaps matching TRBD2 (5 bases). The germline V and J ends were trimmed by 3 bases and 4 bases, with 13 bases remaining between them. CDR3 size: 15 residues. Germline assignment: CDR1 WSHSY and CDR2 SAAADI.

The chain recombines TRBV7-9 with TRBJ2-1; the D gene is possibly TRBD2 (6 bases). Germline CDR1 reads SEHNR; CDR2 reads FQNEAQ (reference sequence). The V and J ends lost 4 bases and 0 bases respectively, with 13 bases between them. CDR3 size: 16 residues. The CDR3 loop reads CASSSTSPGSYNEQFF. CDR3 DNA: TGTGCCAGCAGCTCCACTAGCCCCGGCTCCTACAATGAGCAGTTCTTC.

This clone was seen a single time. CDR3 amino acids: CASSFGQGENIQYF. The CDR3 bases are TGTGCCAGCAGCTTCGGACAGGGTGAAAACATTCAGTACTTC. This chain links TRBV5-4 with TRBJ2-4; 8 bases agree with TRBD1. This CDR3 has 14 residues. In germline, CDR1 is SGHNT, CDR2 YYREEE (reference sequence). J lost 5 bases, V lost 2 bases, and 3 bases had no gene match.

The genes are TRBV27 and TRBJ1-1, with D unresolved. The length of the CDR3 is 13 residues. Germline values: CDR1 MNHEY, CDR2 SMNVEV (reference sequence). V lost 5 bases and J 3 bases, leaving 10 bases between the germline ends. The CDR3, as DNA: TGTGCCAGCAGTAAACTAGGAGACACTGAAGCTTTCTTT. Encoded protein: CASSKLGDTEAFF.

This clone occurred once. This chain's CDR3 is CASSLPRGSGIASNTEAFF. The DNA for the CDR3 is TGTGCCAGCAGCTTACCCCGGGGGTCCGGAATCGCATCGAACACTGAAGCTTTCTTT. This chain links TRBV7-9 with TRBJ1-1, with D tentatively TRBD1 (5 bases). Germline CDR1 is SEHNR and CDR2 is FQNEAQ (reference sequence). The CDR3 totals 19 residues. V was cut by 2 bases and J by 1 base, with 23 bases left in between. Filled out from reference TRBV7-9 and TRBJ1-1, the complete variable domain reads DTGVSQNPRHKITKRGQNVTFRCDPISEHNRLYWYRQTLGQGPEFLTYFQNEAQLEKSRLLSDRFSAERPKGSFSTLEIQRTEQGDSAMYLCASSLPRGSGIASNTEAFFGQGTRLTVV.

The genes are TRBV4-1 and TRBJ1-5, with unresolved D. Germline V lookup: CDR1 MGHRA, CDR2 YSYEKL. Between the trimmed V and J ends, which lost 5 bases and 10 bases, there was a span of 15 bases. The CDR3 has 13 amino acids. CDR3 sequence (DNA): TGCGCCAGCAGCGTAGAAGGCCTGGGTCCCCAGCATTTT. Encoded protein: CASSVEGLGPQHF.

The CDR3 DNA reads as TGTGCCAGCAGTTACTCGGCCCTGGAGTCTTACGAGCAGTACTTC. Protein sequence: CASSYSALESYEQYF. The chain uses TRBV6-5 and TRBJ2-7, with D unclear. The germline CDR1 and CDR2 sequences are MNHEY and SVGAGI. V shed 0 bases and J shed 4 bases, with 13 bases lying between them. The CDR3 contains 15 residues.

The CDR3 nucleotides read TGTGCCAGCAGACAACCCGGACTAGCGGACAATGAGCAGTTCTTC. It yields the protein CASRQPGLADNEQFF. This chain links TRBV7-9 with TRBJ2-1, with 10 bases lining up with TRBD2. The trim removed 6 bases at V and 5 bases at J, leaving 7 bases unmatched. CDR3 length equals 15 residues. CDR1 and CDR2 (germline): SEHNR, FQNEAQ (reference sequence).

V is TRBV6-5 and J is TRBJ2-1, with D perhaps TRBD1 or TRBD2 (5 bases each). The germline V gene encodes CDR1 MNHEY and CDR2 SVGAGI. The V end was cut by 5 bases, the J end by 7 bases, with 18 bases between. The CDR3 runs to 15 residues. The CDR3 loop reads CASSPFGQGGNEQFF. CDR3 coding DNA: TGTGCCAGCAGTCCCTTCGGGCAGGGCGGGAATGAGCAGTTCTTC.

This chain connects TRBV5-1 to TRBJ2-3, with 9 bases aligning to TRBD1. Unmatched junction bases numbered 7, after V lost 7 bases and J lost 1 base. The CDR3 is 15 residues long. Per the germline V gene, CDR1 is SGHRS and CDR2 is YFSETQ. CDR3 coding DNA: TGCGCCAGCCATCCGGGACAGGGCCGCACAGATACGCAGTATTTT. As protein: CASHPGQGRTDTQYF.